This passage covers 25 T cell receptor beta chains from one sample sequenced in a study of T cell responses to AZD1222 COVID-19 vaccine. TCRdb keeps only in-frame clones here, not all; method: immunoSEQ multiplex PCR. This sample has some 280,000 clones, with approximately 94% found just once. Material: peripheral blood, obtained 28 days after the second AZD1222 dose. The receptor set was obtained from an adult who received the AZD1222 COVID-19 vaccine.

For the CDR3, the DNA is TGTGCCACCAGCAGAGGTCGGGAGGAACACAATGAGCAGTTCTTC. It specifies CATSRGREEHNEQFF. The V gene is TRBV15, the J gene TRBJ2-1; 7 bases fit TRBD2. Germline-derived CDR1 and CDR2 are LNHNV and YYDKDF (reference sequence). This CDR3 region has 15 residues. After removal of 1 base from V and 5 bases from J, the junction contained 5 bases not matched to a gene.

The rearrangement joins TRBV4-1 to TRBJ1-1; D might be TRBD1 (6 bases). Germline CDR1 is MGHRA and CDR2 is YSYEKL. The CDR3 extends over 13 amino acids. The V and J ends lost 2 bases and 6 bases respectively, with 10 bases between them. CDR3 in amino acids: CASSQTGRPEAFF. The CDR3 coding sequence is TGCGCCAGCAGCCAAACAGGGAGGCCTGAAGCTTTCTTT.

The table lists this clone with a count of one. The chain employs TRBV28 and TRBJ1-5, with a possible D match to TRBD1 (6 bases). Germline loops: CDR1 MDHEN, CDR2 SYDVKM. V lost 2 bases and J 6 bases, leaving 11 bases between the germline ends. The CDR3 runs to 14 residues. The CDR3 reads CASSLVQGGQPQHF. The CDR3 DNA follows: TGTGCCAGCAGTTTAGTACAGGGAGGTCAGCCCCAGCATTTT.

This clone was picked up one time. The CDR3 nucleotides read TGTGCCAGCAGTGACAATCAAGGAGGGGGCGGCTATGGCTACACCTTC. This sequence encodes CASSDNQGGGGYGYTF. The V call is TRBV6-1, the J call TRBJ1-2, with 7 bases aligning to TRBD1. Germline lookup yields CDR1 MNHNS and CDR2 SASEGT. Trimming at V came to 3 bases and at J to 4 bases, leaving 11 bases not matched to a gene. The CDR3 sequence is 16 residues long.

CDR3 in amino acids: CASSLSAGGNNEQYF. The CDR3 coding sequence is TGTGCCAGCAGTTTATCGGCAGGGGGTAATAACGAGCAGTACTTC. V usage is TRBV27 and J usage is TRBJ2-7; 7 bases match TRBD1. Looked up from germline, CDR1 is MNHEY and CDR2 is SMNVEV (reference sequence). Trimming took 0 bases from V and 5 from J; bases not matched to a gene: 7. The CDR3 runs 15 residues.

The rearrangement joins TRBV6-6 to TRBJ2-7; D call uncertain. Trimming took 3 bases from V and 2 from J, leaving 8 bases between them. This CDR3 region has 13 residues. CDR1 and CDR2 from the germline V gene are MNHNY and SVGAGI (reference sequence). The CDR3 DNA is TGTGCCAGCAGTTATATGGAACCCTACGAGCAGTACTTC. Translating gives CASSYMEPYEQYF.

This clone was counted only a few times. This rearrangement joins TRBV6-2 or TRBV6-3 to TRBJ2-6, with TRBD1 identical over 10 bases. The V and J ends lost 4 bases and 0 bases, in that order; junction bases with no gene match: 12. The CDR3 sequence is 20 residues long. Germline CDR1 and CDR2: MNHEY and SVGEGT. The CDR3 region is CASSFPGTGVPPSGANVLTF. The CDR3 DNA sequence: TGTGCCAGCAGTTTCCCCGGGACAGGGGTCCCTCCCTCTGGGGCCAACGTCCTGACTTTC.

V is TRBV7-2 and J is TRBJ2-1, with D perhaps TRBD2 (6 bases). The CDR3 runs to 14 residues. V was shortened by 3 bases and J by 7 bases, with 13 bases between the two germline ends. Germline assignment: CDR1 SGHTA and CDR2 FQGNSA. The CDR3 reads CASSLGDSLNEQFF. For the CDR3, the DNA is TGTGCCAGCAGCTTGGGGGACTCCTTAAATGAGCAGTTCTTC.

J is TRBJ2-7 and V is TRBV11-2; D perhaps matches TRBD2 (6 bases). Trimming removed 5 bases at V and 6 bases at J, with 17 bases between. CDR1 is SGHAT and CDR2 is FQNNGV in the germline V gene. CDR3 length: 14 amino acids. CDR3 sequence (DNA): TGTGCCAGCAGCCACCATCAGATCGGGGGCGAGCAGTACTTC. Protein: CASSHHQIGGEQYF.

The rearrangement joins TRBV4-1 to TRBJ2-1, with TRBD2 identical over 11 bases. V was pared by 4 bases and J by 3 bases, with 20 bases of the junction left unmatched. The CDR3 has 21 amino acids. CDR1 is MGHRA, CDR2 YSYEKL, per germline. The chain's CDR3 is CASSRGGSGLAGGLDYNEQFF. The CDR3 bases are TGCGCCAGCAGCCGCGGGGGGAGTGGGCTAGCGGGAGGACTCGACTACAATGAGCAGTTCTTC.

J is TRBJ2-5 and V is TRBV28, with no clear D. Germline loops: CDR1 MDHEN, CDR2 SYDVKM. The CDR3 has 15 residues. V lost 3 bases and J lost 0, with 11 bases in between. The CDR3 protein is CASSLRSWYQETQYF. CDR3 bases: TGTGCCAGCAGTTTGCGCTCCTGGTACCAAGAGACCCAGTACTTC.

Written as DNA, the CDR3 is TGTGCCAGCAGTTTGGAACTTAACAATGAGCAGTTCTTC. Encoded protein: CASSLELNNEQFF. The chain uses TRBV12-3 or TRBV12-4 and TRBJ2-1; unclear D gene. Deletions cut 3 bases from V and 5 bases from J, with 8 bases between. This CDR3 spans 13 amino acids.

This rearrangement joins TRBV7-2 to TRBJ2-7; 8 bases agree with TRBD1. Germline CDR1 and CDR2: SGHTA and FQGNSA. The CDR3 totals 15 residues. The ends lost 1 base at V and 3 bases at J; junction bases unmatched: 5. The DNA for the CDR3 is TGTGCCAGCAGCTTAGATCCGGACAGGGACTACGAGCAGTACTTC. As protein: CASSLDPDRDYEQYF.

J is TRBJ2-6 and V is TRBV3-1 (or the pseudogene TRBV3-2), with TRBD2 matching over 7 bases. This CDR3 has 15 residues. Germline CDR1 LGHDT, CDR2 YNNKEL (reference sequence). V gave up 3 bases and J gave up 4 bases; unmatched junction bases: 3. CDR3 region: CASSHGLVGANVLTF. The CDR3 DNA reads TGTGCCAGCAGCCATGGACTAGTCGGGGCCAACGTCCTGACTTTC.

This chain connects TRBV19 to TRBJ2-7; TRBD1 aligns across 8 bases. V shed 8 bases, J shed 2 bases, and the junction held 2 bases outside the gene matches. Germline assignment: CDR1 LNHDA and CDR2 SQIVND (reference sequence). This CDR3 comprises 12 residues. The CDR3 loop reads CASGDRTYEQYF. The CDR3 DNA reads TGTGCCAGTGGGGACAGGACCTACGAGCAGTACTTC.

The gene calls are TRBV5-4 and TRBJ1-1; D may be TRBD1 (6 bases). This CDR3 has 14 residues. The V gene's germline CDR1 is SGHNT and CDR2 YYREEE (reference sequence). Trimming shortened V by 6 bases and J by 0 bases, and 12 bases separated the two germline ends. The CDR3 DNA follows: TGTGCCAGCACTCGGGGGGGCATGAACACTGAAGCTTTCTTT. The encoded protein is CASTRGGMNTEAFF. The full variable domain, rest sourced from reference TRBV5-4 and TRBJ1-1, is ETGVTQSPTHLIKTRGQQVTLRCSSQSGHNTVSWYQQALGQGPQFIFQYYREEENGRGNFPPRFSGLQFPNYSSELNVNALELDDSALYLCASTRGGMNTEAFFGQGTRLTVV.

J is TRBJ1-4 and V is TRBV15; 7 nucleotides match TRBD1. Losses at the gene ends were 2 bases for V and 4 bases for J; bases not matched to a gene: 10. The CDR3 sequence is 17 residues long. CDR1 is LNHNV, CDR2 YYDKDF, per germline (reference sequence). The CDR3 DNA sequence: TGTGCCACCAGCAGAATAGGGGGCCGACGGCGTAATGAAAAACTGTTTTTT. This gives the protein CATSRIGGRRRNEKLFF.

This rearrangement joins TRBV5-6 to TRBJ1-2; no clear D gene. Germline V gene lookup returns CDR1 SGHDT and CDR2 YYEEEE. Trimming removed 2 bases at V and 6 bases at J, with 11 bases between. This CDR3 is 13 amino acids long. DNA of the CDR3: TGTGCCAGCAGCTTCCGCGTTGGGGATGGCTACACCTTC. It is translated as CASSFRVGDGYTF.

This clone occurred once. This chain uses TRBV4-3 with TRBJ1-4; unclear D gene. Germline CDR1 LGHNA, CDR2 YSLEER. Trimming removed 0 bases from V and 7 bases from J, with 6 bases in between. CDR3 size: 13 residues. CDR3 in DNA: TGCGCCAGCAGCCAAGATTGGACTGAAAAACTGTTTTTT. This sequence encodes CASSQDWTEKLFF.

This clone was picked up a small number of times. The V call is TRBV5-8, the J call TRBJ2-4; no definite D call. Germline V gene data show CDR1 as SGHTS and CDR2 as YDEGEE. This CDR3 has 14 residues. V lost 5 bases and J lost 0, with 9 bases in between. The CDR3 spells CASRLTLAKNIQYF. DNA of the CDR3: TGTGCCAGCAGGTTGACCTTAGCCAAAAACATTCAGTACTTC.

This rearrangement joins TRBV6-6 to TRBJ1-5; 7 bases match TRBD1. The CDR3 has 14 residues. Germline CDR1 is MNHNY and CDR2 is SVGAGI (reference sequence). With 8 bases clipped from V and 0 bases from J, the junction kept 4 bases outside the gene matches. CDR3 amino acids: CASGGQISNQPQHF. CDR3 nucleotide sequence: TGTGCCAGCGGGGGACAGATTAGCAATCAGCCCCAGCATTTT.

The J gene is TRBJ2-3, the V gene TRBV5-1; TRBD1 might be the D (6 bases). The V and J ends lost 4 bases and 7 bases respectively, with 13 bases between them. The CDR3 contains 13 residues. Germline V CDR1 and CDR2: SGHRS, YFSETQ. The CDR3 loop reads CASSPFQGYTQYF. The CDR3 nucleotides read TGCGCCAGCAGCCCCTTTCAGGGGTATACGCAGTATTTT.

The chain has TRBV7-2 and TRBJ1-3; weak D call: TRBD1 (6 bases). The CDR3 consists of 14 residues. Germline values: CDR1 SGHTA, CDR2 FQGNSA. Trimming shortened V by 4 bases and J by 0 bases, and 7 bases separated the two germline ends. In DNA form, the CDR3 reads TGTGCCAGCAGCTCGGGACACTCTGGAAACACCATATATTTT. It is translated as CASSSGHSGNTIYF.

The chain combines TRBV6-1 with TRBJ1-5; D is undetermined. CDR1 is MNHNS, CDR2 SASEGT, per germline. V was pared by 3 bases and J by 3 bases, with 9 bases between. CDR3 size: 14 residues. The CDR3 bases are TGTGCCAGCAGTGACGGACGGCACAATCAGCCCCAGCATTTT. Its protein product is CASSDGRHNQPQHF.

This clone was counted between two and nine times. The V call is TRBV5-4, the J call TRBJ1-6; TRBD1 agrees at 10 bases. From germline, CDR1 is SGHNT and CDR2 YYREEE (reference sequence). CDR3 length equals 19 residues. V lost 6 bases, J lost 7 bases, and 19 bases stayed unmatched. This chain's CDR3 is CASTATAPGQGFGNSPLHF. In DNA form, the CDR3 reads TGTGCCAGCACCGCCACGGCTCCGGGACAGGGGTTTGGAAATTCACCCCTCCACTTT.